This T cell receptor (beta chain) was captured in a study of Tregs in tolerant kidney transplant recipients. Broader study findings: Donor-specific Treg expansion exceeded global Treg expansion in tolerant patients, suggesting antigen drive. The most relevant donor-specific Treg TCRbeta repertoire apparently came from expansion with activated donor B cells. Some patients' samples used different primers over time, so nucleotide sequences weren't comparable.

Mixed chimerism was transient after nonmyeloablative marrow transplants from related graft donors. Thawed PBMCs were FACS-sorted into unstimulated CD4+CD25+CD127- regulatory T cells, CD4+CD25- non-regulatory cells, CD4 and CD8 cells. The table came from immunoSEQ multiplex PCR; TCRdb's copy has only in-frame clones and leaves some out. The table for this sample gives 20,000 to 30,000 clones. V was pared by 5 bases and J by 0 bases, with 4 bases between. The CDR3 loop spans 13 amino acids. In germline, CDR1 is SEHNR, CDR2 FQNEAQ (reference sequence). On this clone itself: Antigen: not known. The read falls 3 residues short of the CDR3 end, and the missing part is taken from the germline J gene.

This sequence was found in a human patient who received a combined kidney and bone marrow transplant. Some T cells may be transferred from the graft donor. The specimen comprised CD4+ T cells from blood (PBMCs), sampled 6 months after the transplant. The chain is built from TRBV7-9 and TRBJ2-2; D gene uncertain. CDR3 DNA (partial): TGTGCCAGCAGCCCAACGAACACCGGGGAG. It encodes CASSPTNTGE. The entire CDR3 is CASSPTNTGELFF.